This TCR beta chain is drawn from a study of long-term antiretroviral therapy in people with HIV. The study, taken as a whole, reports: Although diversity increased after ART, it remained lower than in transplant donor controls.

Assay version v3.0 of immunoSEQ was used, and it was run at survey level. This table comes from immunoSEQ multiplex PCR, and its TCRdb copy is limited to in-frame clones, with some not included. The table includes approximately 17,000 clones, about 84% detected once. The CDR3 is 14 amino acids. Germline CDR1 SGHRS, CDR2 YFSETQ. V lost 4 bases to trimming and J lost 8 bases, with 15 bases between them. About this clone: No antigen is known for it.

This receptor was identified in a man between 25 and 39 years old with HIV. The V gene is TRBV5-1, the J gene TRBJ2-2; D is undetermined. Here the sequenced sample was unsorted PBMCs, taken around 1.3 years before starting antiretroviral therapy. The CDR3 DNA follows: TGCGCCAGCAGCAGCCGGGCCGGTGGGGGGGAGCTGTTTTTT. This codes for CASSSRAGGGELFF.